This T cell receptor (beta chain) was recovered during a study of patients and donors after allogeneic stem cell transplantation. TCRdb fed the RT-PCR reads into MiXCR, producing one record per CDR3 protein. The sample has 900,000 to 1,000,000 distinct CDR3 sequences, approximately 19% seen once. The germline CDR1 and CDR2 sequences are SGDLS and YYNGEE. The CDR3 contains 15 residues. With V trimmed by 3 bases and J by 9 bases, 9 bases remained unmatched. Sequencing input: blood, either unsorted or a sorted T cell fraction (not recorded which). The chain is built from TRBV9 and TRBJ1-6, with 7 bases aligning to TRBD1. The sequence was collected from a human donor who was either an allogeneic HSCT recipient or a stem cell or donor lymphocyte infusion donor (not recorded which). It is not recorded whose cells these are; they may come from a transplant donor. The CDR3 reads CASSATGWVGSPLHF. The CDR3 DNA is TGTGCCAGCAGCGCGACAGGGTGGGTTGGTTCACCCCTCCACTTT.